Detailed here is one T cell receptor beta chain. This entry belongs to a study of blood T cell repertoires in COVID-19. Trimming left V 0 bases short and J 11 bases short, with 16 bases between. Per the germline V gene, CDR1 is MGHRA and CDR2 is YSYEKL. There are 14 residues in the CDR3. Per the study methods: How many nucleated cells were present was estimated from reference gene primer amplification. Produced via immunoSEQ multiplex PCR; TCRdb's table is partial and in-frame only. The V and J calls and clone size were taken over from that table, and D and trimming were inferred from the DNA. The sample carries approximately 130,000 clones, approximately 80% recorded once.

The sample was peripheral blood. The V call is TRBV4-1, the J call TRBJ1-1, with D possibly being TRBD1 (6 bases). The clonotype was recovered from a woman aged 55-69 years with active or convalescent COVID-19. The CDR3 region is CASSQDEVTGSAFF. Written as DNA, the CDR3 is TGCGCCAGCAGCCAAGACGAGGTTACAGGGAGCGCTTTCTTT.